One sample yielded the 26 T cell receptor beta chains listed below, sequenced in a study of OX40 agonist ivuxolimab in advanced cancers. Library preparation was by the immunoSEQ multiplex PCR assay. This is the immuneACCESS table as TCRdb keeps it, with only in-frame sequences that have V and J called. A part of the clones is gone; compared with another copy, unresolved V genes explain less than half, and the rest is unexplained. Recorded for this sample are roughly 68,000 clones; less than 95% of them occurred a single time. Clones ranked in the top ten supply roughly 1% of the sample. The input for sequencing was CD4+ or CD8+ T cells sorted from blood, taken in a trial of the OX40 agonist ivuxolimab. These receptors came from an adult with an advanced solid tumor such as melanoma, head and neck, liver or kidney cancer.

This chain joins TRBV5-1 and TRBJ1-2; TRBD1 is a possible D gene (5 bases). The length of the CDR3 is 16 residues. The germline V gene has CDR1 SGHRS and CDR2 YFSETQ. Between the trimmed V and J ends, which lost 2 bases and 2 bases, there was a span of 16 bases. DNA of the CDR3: TGCGCCAGCAGCTTAGGGCAGGGCATAATCAACTATGGCTACACCTTC. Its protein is CASSLGQGIINYGYTF.

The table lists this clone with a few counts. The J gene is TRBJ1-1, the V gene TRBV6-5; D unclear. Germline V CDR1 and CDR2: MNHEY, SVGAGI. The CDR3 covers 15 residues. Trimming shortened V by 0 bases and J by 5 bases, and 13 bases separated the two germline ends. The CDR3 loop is CASSYSSGWTTEAFF. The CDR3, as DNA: TGTGCCAGCAGTTACTCGAGCGGGTGGACTACTGAAGCTTTCTTT.

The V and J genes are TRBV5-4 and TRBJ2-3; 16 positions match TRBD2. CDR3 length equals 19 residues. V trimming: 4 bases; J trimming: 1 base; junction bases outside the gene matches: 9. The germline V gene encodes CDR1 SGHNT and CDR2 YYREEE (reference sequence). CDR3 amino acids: CASSGSSGTSGRGTDTQYF. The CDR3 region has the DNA TGTGCCAGCAGCGGGTCCTCCGGGACTAGCGGGAGGGGCACAGATACGCAGTATTTT.

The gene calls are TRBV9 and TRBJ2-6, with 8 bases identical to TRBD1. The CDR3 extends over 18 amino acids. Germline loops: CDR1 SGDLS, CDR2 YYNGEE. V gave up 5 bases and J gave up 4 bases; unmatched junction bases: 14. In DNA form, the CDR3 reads TGTGCCAGCAGACAATCAGGGGGCCCCGGCTCAGGGGCCAACGTCCTGACTTTC. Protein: CASRQSGGPGSGANVLTF.

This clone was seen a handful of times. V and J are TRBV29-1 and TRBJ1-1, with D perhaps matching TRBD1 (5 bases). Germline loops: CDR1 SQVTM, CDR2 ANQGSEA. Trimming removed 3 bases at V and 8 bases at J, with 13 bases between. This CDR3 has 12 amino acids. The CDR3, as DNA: TGCAGCGTTGACGGGGCCCGAAAGGAAGCTTTCTTT. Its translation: CSVDGARKEAFF.

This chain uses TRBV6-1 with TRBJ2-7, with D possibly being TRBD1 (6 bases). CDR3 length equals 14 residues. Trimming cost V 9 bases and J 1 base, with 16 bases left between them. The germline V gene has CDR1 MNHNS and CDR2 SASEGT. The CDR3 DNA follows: TGTGCCAGTCAACTCGAACAGGGATCCTACGAGCAGTACTTC. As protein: CASQLEQGSYEQYF.

CDR3 region: CASSLGGSLSYNEQFF. The CDR3 DNA is TGTGCCAGCAGCTTAGGTGGTTCCCTCTCCTACAATGAGCAGTTCTTC. J is TRBJ2-1 and V is TRBV7-9; D uncertain. CDR1 is SEHNR, CDR2 FQNEAQ, per germline (reference sequence). Trimming removed 1 base at V and 0 bases at J, with 10 bases between. There are 16 residues in the CDR3.

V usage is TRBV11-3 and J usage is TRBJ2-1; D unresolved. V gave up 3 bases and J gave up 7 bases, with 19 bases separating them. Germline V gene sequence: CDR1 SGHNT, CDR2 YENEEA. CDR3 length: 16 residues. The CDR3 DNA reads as TGTGCCAGCAGCTTTTATGCGATCCCCTACATAAATGAGCAGTTCTTC. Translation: CASSFYAIPYINEQFF.

Here the CDR3 reads CASSALAGGRDTQYF. For the CDR3, the DNA is TGTGCCAGCAGTGCACTAGCGGGGGGTAGAGATACGCAGTATTTT. This chain uses TRBV6-1 with TRBJ2-3, with 12 bases that match TRBD2. Germline assignment: CDR1 MNHNS and CDR2 SASEGT. V gave up 4 bases and J gave up 5 bases; unmatched junction bases: 4. This CDR3 has 15 amino acids.

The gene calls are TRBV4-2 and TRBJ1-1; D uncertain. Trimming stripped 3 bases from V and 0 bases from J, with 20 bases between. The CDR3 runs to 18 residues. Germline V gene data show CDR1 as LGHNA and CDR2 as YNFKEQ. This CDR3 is CASSHLEASRVMNTEAFF. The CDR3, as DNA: TGTGCCAGCAGCCACTTGGAGGCTTCGCGGGTTATGAACACTGAAGCTTTCTTT.

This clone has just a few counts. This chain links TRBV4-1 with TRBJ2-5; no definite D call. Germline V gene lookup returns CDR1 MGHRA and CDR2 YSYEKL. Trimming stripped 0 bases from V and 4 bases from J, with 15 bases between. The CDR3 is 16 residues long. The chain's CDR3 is CASSQEGRNAPETQYF. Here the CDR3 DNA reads TGCGCCAGCAGCCAAGAAGGAAGGAACGCCCCAGAGACCCAGTACTTC.

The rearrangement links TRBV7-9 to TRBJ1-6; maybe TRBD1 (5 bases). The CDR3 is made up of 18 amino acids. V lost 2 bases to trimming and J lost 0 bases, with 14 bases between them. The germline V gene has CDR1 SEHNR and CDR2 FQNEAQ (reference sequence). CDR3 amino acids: CASSLRSGGSSYNSPLHF. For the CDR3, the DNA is TGTGCCAGCAGCTTAAGAAGCGGGGGGAGCTCCTATAATTCACCCCTCCACTTT.

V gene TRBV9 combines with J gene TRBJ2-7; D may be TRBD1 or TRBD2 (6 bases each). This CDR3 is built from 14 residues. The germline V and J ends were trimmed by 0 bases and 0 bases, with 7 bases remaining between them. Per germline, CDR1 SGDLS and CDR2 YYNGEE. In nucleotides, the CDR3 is TGTGCCAGCAGCGTAGCGGGGGCCTCCTACGAGCAGTACTTC. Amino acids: CASSVAGASYEQYF.

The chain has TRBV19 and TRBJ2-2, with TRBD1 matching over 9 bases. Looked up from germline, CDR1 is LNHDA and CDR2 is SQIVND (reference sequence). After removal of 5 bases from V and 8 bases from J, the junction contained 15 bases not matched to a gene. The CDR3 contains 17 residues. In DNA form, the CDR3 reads TGTGCCAGTAGTTCACCCCCGGGACAGGGACCCGGTGGGGAGCTGTTTTTT. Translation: CASSSPPGQGPGGELFF.

Here the CDR3 reads CASSQELNTEAFF. CDR3 coding DNA: TGTGCCAGCAGCCAAGAATTGAACACTGAAGCTTTCTTT. V usage is TRBV14 and J usage is TRBJ1-1; the D is unclear. The V end was cut by 0 bases, the J end by 0 bases, with 2 bases between. CDR1 is SGHDN, CDR2 FVKESK, per germline. CDR3 size: 13 residues.

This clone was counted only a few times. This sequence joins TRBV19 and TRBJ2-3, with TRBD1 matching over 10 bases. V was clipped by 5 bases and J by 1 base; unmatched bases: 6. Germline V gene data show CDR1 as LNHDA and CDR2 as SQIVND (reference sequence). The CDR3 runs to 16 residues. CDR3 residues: CASSLGQGSGTDTQYF. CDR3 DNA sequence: TGTGCCAGTAGTCTGGGACAGGGGAGCGGCACAGATACGCAGTATTTT.

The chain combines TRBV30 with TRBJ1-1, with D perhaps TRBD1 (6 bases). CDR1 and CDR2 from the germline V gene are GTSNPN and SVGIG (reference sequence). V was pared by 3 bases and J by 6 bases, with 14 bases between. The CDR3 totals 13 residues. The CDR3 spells CAWSGTRGAEAFF. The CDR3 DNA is TGTGCCTGGAGCGGGACAAGGGGGGCTGAAGCTTTCTTT.

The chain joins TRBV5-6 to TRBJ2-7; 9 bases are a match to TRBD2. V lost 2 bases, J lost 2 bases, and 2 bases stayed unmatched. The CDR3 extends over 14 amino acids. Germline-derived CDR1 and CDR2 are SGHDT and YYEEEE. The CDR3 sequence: CASSFSGGTYEQYF. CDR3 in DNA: TGTGCCAGCAGCTTCAGCGGGGGGACCTACGAGCAGTACTTC.

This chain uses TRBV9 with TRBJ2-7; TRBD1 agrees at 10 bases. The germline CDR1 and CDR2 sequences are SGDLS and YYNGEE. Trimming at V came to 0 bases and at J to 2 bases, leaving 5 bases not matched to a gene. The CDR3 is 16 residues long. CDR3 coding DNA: TGTGCCAGCAGCGTAGGGGCGGGGACAGGGGCCTACGAGCAGTACTTC. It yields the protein CASSVGAGTGAYEQYF. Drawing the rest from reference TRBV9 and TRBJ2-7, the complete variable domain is DSGVTQTPKHLITATGQRVTLRCSPRSGDLSVYWYQQSLDQGLQFLIQYYNGEERAKGNILERFSAQQFPDLHSELNLSSLELGDSALYFCASSVGAGTGAYEQYFGPGTRLTVT.

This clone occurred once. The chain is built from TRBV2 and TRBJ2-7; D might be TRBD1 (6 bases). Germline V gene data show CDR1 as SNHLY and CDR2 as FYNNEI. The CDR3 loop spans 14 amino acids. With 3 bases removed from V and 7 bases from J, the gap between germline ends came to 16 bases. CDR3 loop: CASSDVGAPREQYF. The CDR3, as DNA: TGTGCCAGCAGTGATGTGGGGGCCCCTAGGGAGCAGTACTTC.

CDR3 residues: CASDRDTPFGPLHF. The CDR3 DNA sequence: TGTGCCTCCGACCGGGACACCCCGTTTGGACCCCTCCACTTT. This chain joins TRBV21-1 and TRBJ1-6; the table's D call, TRBD1, has no DNA check behind it. TRBV21-1 is a pseudogene. The CDR3 consists of 14 residues.

Here the CDR3 reads CASSRDTERSPLHF. CDR3 DNA sequence: TGTGCCAGCAGCCGAGACACGGAAAGATCACCCCTCCACTTT. V is TRBV11-2 and J is TRBJ1-6; D not resolved. The length of the CDR3 is 14 residues. V was cut by 5 bases and J by 10 bases, with 15 bases left in between. Germline V gene lookup returns CDR1 SGHAT and CDR2 FQNNGV.

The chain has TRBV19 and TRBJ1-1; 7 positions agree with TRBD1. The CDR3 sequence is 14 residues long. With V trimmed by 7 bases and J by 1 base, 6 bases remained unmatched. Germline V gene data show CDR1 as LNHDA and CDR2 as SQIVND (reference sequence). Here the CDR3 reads CASNRGQPNTEAFF. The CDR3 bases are TGTGCCAGTAACCGGGGACAGCCGAACACTGAAGCTTTCTTT.

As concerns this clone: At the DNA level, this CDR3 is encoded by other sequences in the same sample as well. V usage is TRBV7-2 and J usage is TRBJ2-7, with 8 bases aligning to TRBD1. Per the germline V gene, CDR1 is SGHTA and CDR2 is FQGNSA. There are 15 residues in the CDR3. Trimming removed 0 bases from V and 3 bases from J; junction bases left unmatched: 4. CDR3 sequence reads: CASSLAPGQGYEQYF. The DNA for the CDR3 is TGTGCCAGCAGCTTAGCGCCAGGACAGGGCTACGAGCAGTACTTC.

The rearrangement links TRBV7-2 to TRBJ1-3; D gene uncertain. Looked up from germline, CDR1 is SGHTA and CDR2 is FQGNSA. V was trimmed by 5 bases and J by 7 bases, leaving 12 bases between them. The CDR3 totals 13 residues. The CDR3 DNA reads TGTGCCAGCAGCACCGGACCTCGGAACACCATATATTTT. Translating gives CASSTGPRNTIYF.

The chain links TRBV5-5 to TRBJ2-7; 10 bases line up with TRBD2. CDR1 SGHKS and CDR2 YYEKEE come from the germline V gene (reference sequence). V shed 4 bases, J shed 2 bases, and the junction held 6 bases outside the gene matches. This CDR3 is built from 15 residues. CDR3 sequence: CASSRTSGDPYEQYF. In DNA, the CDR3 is TGTGCCAGCAGCCGTACTAGCGGGGACCCCTACGAGCAGTACTTC.